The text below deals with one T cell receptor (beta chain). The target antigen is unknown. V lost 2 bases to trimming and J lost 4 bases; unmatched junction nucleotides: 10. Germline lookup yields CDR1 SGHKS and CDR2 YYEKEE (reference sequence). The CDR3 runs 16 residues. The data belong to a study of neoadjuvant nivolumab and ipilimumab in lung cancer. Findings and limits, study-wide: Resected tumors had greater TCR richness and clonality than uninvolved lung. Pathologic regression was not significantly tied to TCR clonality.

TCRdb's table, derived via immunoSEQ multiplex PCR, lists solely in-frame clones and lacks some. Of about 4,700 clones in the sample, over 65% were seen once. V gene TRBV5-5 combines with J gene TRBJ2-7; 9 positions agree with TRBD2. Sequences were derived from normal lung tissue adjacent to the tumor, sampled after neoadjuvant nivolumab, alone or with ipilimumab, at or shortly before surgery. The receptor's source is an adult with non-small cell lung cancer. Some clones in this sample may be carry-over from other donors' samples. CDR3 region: CASSLKAGGFMYEQYF. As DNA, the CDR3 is TGTGCCAGCAGCTTAAAAGCGGGAGGTTTCATGTACGAGCAGTACTTC.